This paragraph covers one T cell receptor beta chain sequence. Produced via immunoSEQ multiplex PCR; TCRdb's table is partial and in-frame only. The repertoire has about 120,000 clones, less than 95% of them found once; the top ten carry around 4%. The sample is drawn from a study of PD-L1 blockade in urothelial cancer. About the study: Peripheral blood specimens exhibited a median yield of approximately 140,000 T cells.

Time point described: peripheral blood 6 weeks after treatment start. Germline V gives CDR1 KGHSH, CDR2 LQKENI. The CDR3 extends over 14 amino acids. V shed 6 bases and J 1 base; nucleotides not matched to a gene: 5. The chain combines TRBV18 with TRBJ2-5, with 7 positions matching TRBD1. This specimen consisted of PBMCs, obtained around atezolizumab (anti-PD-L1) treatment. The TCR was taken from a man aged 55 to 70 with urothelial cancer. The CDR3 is CASSRDSGQETQYF. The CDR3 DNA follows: TGTGCCAGCTCTCGGGACAGTGGCCAAGAGACCCAGTACTTC.